These 23 T cell receptor beta chains were all obtained from the same sample, sequenced in a study of prognosis after radiotherapy for stage I lung cancer. Template was genomic DNA; TCR beta CDR3 amplified in two multiplex PCR rounds. First-round PCR amplification was performed with primers specific to each TRBV and TRBJ gene. TCRdb used MiXCR to reprocess the multiplex PCR reads, holding one entry per CDR3 protein. The sample holds tens of thousands of distinct CDR3 sequences, roughly 44% seen once. This specimen consisted of PBMCs, obtained before or after stereotactic body radiation therapy (not recorded which). These TCRs come from a donor aged 50 or older with non-small cell lung cancer.

In its sample, this clonotype was seen many times. V and J are TRBV3-1 and TRBJ2-7; 14 bases fit TRBD2. Germline V CDR1 and CDR2: LGHDT, YNNKEL (reference sequence). The junction had 1 base not matched to a gene; V was cut back by 0 bases and J by 6 bases. The CDR3 consists of 15 residues. This CDR3 reads CASSQDGTSGSEQYF. The CDR3 nucleotides are TGTGCCAGCAGCCAAGATGGGACTAGCGGGAGCGAGCAGTACTTC.

The V and J genes are TRBV19 and TRBJ2-6; D ambiguous. The germline CDR1 and CDR2 sequences are LNHDA and SQIVND (reference sequence). V lost 3 bases, J lost 0 bases, and 12 bases lay in between. The CDR3 spans 17 residues. This CDR3 reads CASSMWVVRSGANVLTF. The CDR3 bases are TGTGCCAGTAGTATGTGGGTAGTGCGCTCTGGGGCCAACGTCCTGACTTTC.

Worth noting for this clonotype: A far larger clone is one base from this, pointing to a likely read error. The rearrangement uses TRBV11-2 and TRBJ2-5, with D possibly TRBD2 on 5 matching bases. CDR1 and CDR2 (germline): SGHAT, FQNNGV. The CDR3 spans 16 residues. In DNA, the CDR3 is TGTGCCAGCATCTTAGAGGGTGCGTCCCTCCAAGAGACCCAGTACTTC. This gives the protein CASILEGASLQETQYF.

The chain is built from TRBV9 and TRBJ2-2, with TRBD1 as a possible D gene (6 bases). Trimming pared 0 bases from V and 3 bases from J, leaving 9 bases between. CDR3 length equals 15 residues. Germline lookup yields CDR1 SGDLS and CDR2 YYNGEE. This CDR3 reads CASSVVSGDTGELFF. CDR3 nucleotide sequence: TGTGCCAGCAGCGTAGTATCAGGGGACACCGGGGAGCTGTTTTTT.

As for this clonotype: A far more abundant clone sits one base away, making this likely a read error. The chain joins TRBV6-8 to TRBJ2-7; 11 bases align to TRBD1. Germline trimming cut 4 bases from V and 3 bases from J; bases unmatched to any gene: 14. The CDR3 loop spans 18 amino acids. From germline, CDR1 is MNHGY and CDR2 SAAAGT. The CDR3 nucleotides read TGTGCCAGCAGTTCCCTGGACAGGGGGCTCTCAGCCTGCTACGAGCAGTACTTC. It is translated as CASSSLDRGLSACYEQYF.

The chain employs TRBV12-3 or TRBV12-4 and TRBJ2-2, with 8 bases aligning to TRBD2. The CDR3 extends over 15 amino acids. With 7 bases clipped from V and 0 bases from J, the junction kept 4 bases outside the gene matches. CDR3 in DNA: TGTGCCAGCACCCCGGGACTAGCGAACACCGGGGAGCTGTTTTTT. Residues: CASTPGLANTGELFF.

In this sample, this clonotype turned up many times. This rearrangement joins TRBV18 to TRBJ2-1, with D maybe TRBD1 (6 bases). CDR1 and CDR2 (germline): KGHSH, LQKENI. The CDR3 consists of 13 residues. Trimming took off 5 bases at V and 4 bases at J, with 9 bases between the two ends. CDR3 residues: CASSFDRYNEQFF. CDR3 nucleotides: TGTGCCAGCTCATTCGACAGGTACAATGAGCAGTTCTTC.

This clonotype was counted ten times or more. This rearrangement joins TRBV28 to TRBJ2-6; the D gene is possibly TRBD2 (6 bases). In germline, CDR1 is MDHEN, CDR2 SYDVKM. V was pared by 6 bases and J by 4 bases, with 10 bases between. The CDR3 runs 14 residues. The CDR3 loop reads CASRGGVGANVLTF. In nucleotides, the CDR3 is TGTGCCAGCAGAGGCGGGGTCGGGGCCAACGTCCTGACTTTC.

On this clonotype: It is likely a read error: a sequence one base away is far more abundant. This sequence joins TRBV11-3 and TRBJ1-1, with D uncertain. This CDR3 contains 14 residues. Germline V CDR1 and CDR2: SGHNT, YENEEA. The germline V and J ends were trimmed by 1 base and 3 bases, with 9 bases remaining between them. The CDR3 reads CASSLAGSDTEAFF. CDR3 coding DNA: TGTGCCAGCAGCTTAGCGGGCTCCGACACTGAAGCTTTCTTT. Combining the CDR3 with reference TRBV11-3 and TRBJ1-1 gives the whole variable domain EAGVVQSPRYKIIEKKQPVAFWCNPISGHNTLYWYLQNLGQGPELLIRYENEEAVDDSQLPKDRFSAERLKGVDSTLKIQPAELGDSAVYLCASSLAGSDTEAFFGQGTRLTVV.

This clonotype was detected ten times or more. CDR3: CASSAGLSSYEQYF. The CDR3 coding sequence is TGTGCCAGTAGTGCGGGACTCAGCTCCTACGAGCAGTACTTC. The chain joins TRBV19 to TRBJ2-7, with D possibly being TRBD2 (6 bases). V lost 5 bases to trimming and J lost 0 bases, with 11 bases between them. The CDR3 has 14 residues. In germline, CDR1 is LNHDA, CDR2 SQIVND (reference sequence).

This clonotype rates as medium-sized (0.01 to 0.1%). This chain joins TRBV7-8 and TRBJ2-3, with a weak D call TRBD1 (6 bases). V lost 5 bases and J 2 bases, leaving 17 bases between the germline ends. This CDR3 spans 16 amino acids. CDR1 and CDR2 from the germline V gene are SGHVS and FQNEAQ. The CDR3 is CASSPTRTDLTDTQYF. CDR3 DNA sequence: TGTGCCAGCAGCCCCACCCGGACAGACCTCACAGATACGCAGTATTTT.

This clonotype has ten or more counts. The chain couples TRBV29-1 to TRBJ2-2, with 7 bases that match TRBD2. J gave up 7 bases and V 4 bases, and 6 bases lay outside the gene matches. Per the germline V gene, CDR1 is SQVTM and CDR2 is ANQGSEA. This CDR3 is built from 13 residues. CDR3 sequence (DNA): TGCAGCGTTGCTGGCGGGAGTGGCGGGGAGCTGTTTTTT. Its protein is CSVAGGSGGELFF.

This rearrangement joins TRBV28 to TRBJ1-3; 7 bases fit TRBD1. Trimming removed 5 bases from V and 0 bases from J; junction bases left unmatched: 4. CDR3 length: 15 amino acids. Germline CDR1 MDHEN, CDR2 SYDVKM. The CDR3 region is CASSPTGPSGNTIYF. CDR3 coding DNA: TGTGCCAGCAGTCCGACAGGGCCCTCTGGAAACACCATATATTTT. Using reference TRBV28 and TRBJ1-3 for the parts outside the CDR3, the full variable domain is DVKVTQSSRYLVKRTGEKVFLECVQDMDHENMFWYRQDPGLGLRLIYFSYDVKMKEKGDIPEGYSVSREKKERFSLILESASTNQTSMYLCASSPTGPSGNTIYFGEGSWLTVV.

The chain has TRBV7-9 and TRBJ2-7, with 7 bases fitting TRBD1. Germline V gives CDR1 SEHNR, CDR2 FQNEAQ (reference sequence). V trimming: 5 bases; J trimming: 1 base; junction bases outside the gene matches: 5. The CDR3 loop spans 14 amino acids. CDR3 nucleotides: TGTGCCAGCAGCCTACAGGGGATTTCCTACGAGCAGTACTTC. It codes for CASSLQGISYEQYF.

V usage is TRBV24-1 and J usage is TRBJ2-2; 7 nucleotides match TRBD1. The CDR3 has 19 residues. The trim removed 2 bases at V and 0 bases at J, leaving 11 bases unmatched. Germline assignment: CDR1 KGHDR and CDR2 SFDVKD. This CDR3 reads CATSDSSDRKDTNTGELFF. CDR3 DNA sequence: TGTGCCACCAGTGATTCGTCGGACAGGAAGGATACGAACACCGGGGAGCTGTTTTTT.

The chain links TRBV20-1 to TRBJ1-1, with D maybe TRBD1 (6 bases). CDR1 is DFQATT, CDR2 SNEGSKA, per germline (reference sequence). The CDR3 is made up of 13 amino acids. The V end was cut by 3 bases, the J end by 2 bases, with 10 bases between. The CDR3 coding sequence is TGCAGTGCTAGTACAGGGCTAAACACTGAAGCTTTCTTT. Protein: CSASTGLNTEAFF.

The table lists this clonotype with many counts. The V call is TRBV28, the J call TRBJ1-2; TRBD1 matches 8 bases. Germline V lookup: CDR1 MDHEN, CDR2 SYDVKM. V was pared by 3 bases and J by 7 bases, with 4 bases of the junction left unmatched. CDR3 size: 13 residues. The CDR3 sequence is CASSLQGALGYTF. Here the CDR3 DNA reads TGTGCCAGCAGTTTGCAGGGGGCGCTTGGCTACACCTTC.

This clonotype was counted ten times or more. The V call is TRBV7-2, the J call TRBJ1-4; no reliable D call. Deletions cut 1 base from V and 8 bases from J, with 23 bases between. The germline V gene has CDR1 SGHTA and CDR2 FQGNSA. CDR3 size: 18 residues. The CDR3 DNA is TGTGCCAGCAGCTTAGAGATGTCGGGCCCCCTATCCCACGAAAAACTGTTTTTT. Amino acid sequence: CASSLEMSGPLSHEKLFF. Full variable domain (remainder filled in from reference TRBV7-2 and TRBJ1-4): GAGVSQSPSNKVTEKGKDVELRCDPISGHTALYWYRQSLGQGLEFLIYFQGNSAPDKSGLPSDRFSAERTGGSVSTLTIQRTQQEDSAVYLCASSLEMSGPLSHEKLFFGSGTQLSVL.

This clonotype was detected many times. This chain uses TRBV5-4 with TRBJ2-7; 10 nucleotides match TRBD1. The ends lost 4 bases at V and 7 bases at J; junction bases unmatched: 8. The CDR3 contains 14 residues. Germline-derived CDR1 and CDR2 are SGHNT and YYREEE (reference sequence). DNA for the CDR3: TGTGCCAGCAGCCCGGGACAGGGGATATGGGAGCAGTACTTC. Its protein is CASSPGQGIWEQYF.

The rearrangement joins TRBV30 to TRBJ2-2; D is unclear. Trimming removed 1 base from V and 6 bases from J, with 6 bases in between. In germline, CDR1 is GTSNPN, CDR2 SVGIG (reference sequence). The CDR3 sequence is 12 residues long. The chain's CDR3 is CAWSEVAGELFF. CDR3 DNA sequence: TGTGCCTGGAGTGAGGTAGCCGGGGAGCTGTTTTTT.

There are many counts of this clonotype. V gene TRBV27 combines with J gene TRBJ2-3, with 7 bases matching TRBD2. The CDR3 is 16 residues long. J lost 6 bases, V lost 3 bases, and 12 bases had no gene match. The germline CDR1 and CDR2 sequences are MNHEY and SMNVEV (reference sequence). The CDR3 is CASSFGGGPMLDTQYF. CDR3 nucleotide sequence: TGTGCCAGCAGTTTTGGGGGAGGGCCGATGTTGGATACGCAGTATTTT.

This clonotype was counted ten times or more. This sequence joins TRBV11-2 and TRBJ2-7, with D possibly TRBD2 on 5 matching bases. The CDR3 consists of 12 residues. The V end was cut by 0 bases, the J end by 9 bases, with 9 bases between. Germline-derived CDR1 and CDR2 are SGHAT and FQNNGV. CDR3 protein: CASSLDPRGQYF. CDR3 bases: TGTGCCAGCAGCTTAGATCCCCGGGGGCAGTACTTC.

The gene calls are TRBV7-9 and TRBJ2-1; D gene unclear. CDR1 and CDR2 from the germline V gene are SEHNR and FQNEAQ (reference sequence). CDR3 length: 13 amino acids. V dropped 2 bases and J dropped 2 bases, with 4 bases sitting between them. The CDR3, as DNA: TGTGCCAGCAGCTTAAATGCCTACAATGAGCAGTTCTTC. This gives the protein CASSLNAYNEQFF.